The rows below give T cell receptor beta chains drawn from one sample of a study of regulatory T cells in long-lasting Graves disease. TCRdb recomputed calls from the multiplex PCR reads with MiXCR, one row per CDR3 protein. The sample carries fewer than 350,000 distinct CDR3 sequences, over 15% recorded once. This sample comprised peripheral blood mononuclear cells (PBMCs), obtained at new diagnosis, from a patient treated with antithyroid drugs. These receptors came from a female donor with Graves disease. Both conserved end residues are trimmed from each CDR3.

>TRBV7-9|12
ASSPPSLPDEQY
>TRBV7-9|13
ASSPRSVYTGELF
>TRBV10-2|12
ASSPLQASGEQY
>TRBV19|12
ATSGTEVRYEQY
>TRBV7-9|12
ASSPRVSGETQY
>TRBV4-1|13
ASSRPLAASYEQY
>TRBV29-1|9
SGRHNDEQY
>TRBV5-1|13
ASSLVVGGSYEQY
>TRBV7-9|8
ASSGKFMT
>TRBV19|11
ASSIPPHNEQF